One and the same sample provided the 17 T cell receptor beta chains below, sequenced in a study of cytomegalovirus exposure and HLA in healthy donors. PCR involved 60 Vbeta and 13 Jbeta primers. The assay was immunoSEQ multiplex PCR, and TCRdb's table has in-frame clones only and misses some. Here the sample spans about 110,000 clones, roughly three quarters being singletons. What was sequenced was PBMCs. All receptors come from a man aged 35-49 years in good health and CMV-seronegative.

The genes are TRBV7-8 and TRBJ2-1; 8 bases agree with TRBD1. This CDR3 spans 13 amino acids. The V gene's germline CDR1 is SGHVS and CDR2 FQNEAQ. V lost 2 bases, J lost 8 bases, and 2 bases stayed unmatched. The CDR3 DNA follows: TGTGCCAGCAGCTTATCAGGGGGCCATGAGCAGTTCTTC. This codes for CASSLSGGHEQFF. The full variable domain, in which reference TRBV7-8 and TRBJ2-1 provide the parts outside the CDR3, is GAGVSQSPRYKVAKRGQDVALRCDPISGHVSLFWYQQALGQGPEFLTYFQNEAQLDKSGLPSDRFFAERPEGSVSTLKIQRTQQEDSAVYLCASSLSGGHEQFFGPGTRLTVL.

The CDR3 region is CASSFLTGELFF. The CDR3 DNA follows: TGTGCCAGTAGTTTCCTCACCGGGGAGCTGTTTTTT. V is TRBV19 and J is TRBJ2-2; unclear D gene. V dropped 5 bases and J dropped 4 bases, with 5 bases sitting between them. Looked up from germline, CDR1 is LNHDA and CDR2 is SQIVND (reference sequence). The CDR3 is 12 residues long.

The genes are TRBV2 and TRBJ2-7; possible D gene TRBD1, 5 bases. V was pared by 6 bases and J by 0 bases, with 9 bases between. The CDR3 loop spans 13 amino acids. Germline V CDR1 and CDR2: SNHLY, FYNNEI. The CDR3 DNA is TGTGCCAGCAGAGACAGCTACTCCTACGAGCAGTACTTC. The encoded protein is CASRDSYSYEQYF.

The chain is built from TRBV4-2 and TRBJ2-3, with TRBD2 matching 7 bases. The junction had 6 bases not matched to a gene; V was cut back by 2 bases and J by 1 base. The CDR3 has 16 residues. Germline V gene data show CDR1 as LGHNA and CDR2 as YNFKEQ. CDR3 in amino acids: CASSQWAGVGTDTQYF. DNA for the CDR3: TGTGCCAGCAGCCAATGGGCGGGAGTGGGCACAGATACGCAGTATTTT.

The chain couples TRBV27 to TRBJ1-6; TRBD1 is a possible D gene (6 bases). The CDR3 totals 15 residues. Germline V gene data show CDR1 as MNHEY and CDR2 as SMNVEV (reference sequence). With 6 bases removed from V and 1 base from J, the gap between germline ends came to 10 bases. Written as DNA, the CDR3 is TGTGCCAGCAGGGAACAGGGTTCCTATAATTCACCCCTCCACTTT. Its translation: CASREQGSYNSPLHF.

The chain joins TRBV11-3 to TRBJ2-5; 16 positions match TRBD2. The V gene's germline CDR1 is SGHNT and CDR2 YENEEA. V lost 5 bases to trimming and J lost 13 bases; unmatched junction nucleotides: 7. The length of the CDR3 is 14 residues. The CDR3 reads CASSGTSGGAHPYF. Written as DNA, the CDR3 is TGTGCCAGCAGCGGGACTAGCGGGGGGGCCCATCCGTACTTC.

The J gene is TRBJ2-4, the V gene TRBV4-2; 7 nucleotides agree with TRBD1. V trimming: 7 bases; J trimming: 1 base; junction bases outside the gene matches: 7. Per germline, CDR1 LGHNA and CDR2 YNFKEQ. CDR3 size: 15 residues. In nucleotides, the CDR3 is TGTGCCAGCACCCAGATACAGGGGGCCAAAAACATTCAGTACTTC. It codes for CASTQIQGAKNIQYF.

This clone was picked up a small number of times. The V gene is TRBV7-9, the J gene TRBJ2-2; D is unresolved. Trimming stripped 1 base from V and 1 base from J, with 10 bases between. Germline V lookup: CDR1 SEHNR, CDR2 FQNEAQ (reference sequence). The CDR3 covers 16 residues. The CDR3 sequence is CASSLVKEVNTGELFF. DNA for the CDR3: TGTGCCAGCAGCTTAGTCAAAGAGGTGAACACCGGGGAGCTGTTTTTT.

The chain recombines TRBV12-5 with TRBJ2-7, with TRBD1 as a possible D gene (6 bases). Per germline, CDR1 LGHNT and CDR2 FRNRAP. V was cut by 1 base and J by 2 bases, with 15 bases left in between. The CDR3 runs to 16 residues. The CDR3 spells CASGLARGFPTYEQYF. Here the CDR3 DNA reads TGTGCTAGTGGTTTGGCTAGGGGGTTCCCAACCTACGAGCAGTACTTC.

V gene TRBV10-2 combines with J gene TRBJ1-1; maybe TRBD1 (6 bases). V dropped 6 bases and J dropped 0 bases, with 17 bases sitting between them. The CDR3 loop spans 16 amino acids. Germline V gene sequence: CDR1 WSHSY, CDR2 SAAADI. In DNA form, the CDR3 reads TGCGCCAGCAGGAAGGACAGTGCTAGATTGAACACTGAAGCTTTCTTT. It translates to CASRKDSARLNTEAFF.

This chain links TRBV28 with TRBJ2-7; the D gene is possibly TRBD2 (5 bases). In germline, CDR1 is MDHEN, CDR2 SYDVKM. The CDR3 has 14 residues. V was trimmed by 6 bases and J by 3 bases, leaving 15 bases between them. The CDR3 bases are TGTGCCAGCAGACCATTTCGAGGGTACTACGAGCAGTACTTC. It codes for CASRPFRGYYEQYF.

This chain links TRBV4-1 with TRBJ1-2; possible D gene TRBD1, 5 bases. Per the germline V gene, CDR1 is MGHRA and CDR2 is YSYEKL. The CDR3 runs to 17 residues. V was cut by 0 bases and J by 8 bases, with 22 bases left in between. DNA of the CDR3: TGCGCCAGCAGCCAAGATGGGGACGGAGGGAGTCCTGGAGGCTACACCTTC. Protein product: CASSQDGDGGSPGGYTF.

The chain is built from TRBV7-9 and TRBJ2-7; 8 nucleotides line up with TRBD2. The CDR3 is made up of 18 amino acids. Trimming cost V 5 bases and J 7 bases; bases outside gene matches: 22. Germline CDR1 and CDR2: SEHNR and FQNEAQ (reference sequence). The CDR3 loop is CASSKTKSGGTTLGEQYF. The CDR3 nucleotides are TGTGCCAGCAGCAAAACAAAGAGCGGGGGTACCACACTGGGGGAGCAGTACTTC.

This chain connects TRBV4-1 to TRBJ1-1; 11 nucleotides align to TRBD1. J lost 1 base, V lost 3 bases, and 4 bases had no gene match. CDR1 is MGHRA and CDR2 is YSYEKL in the germline V gene. The CDR3 consists of 16 residues. The CDR3 DNA reads TGCGCCAGCAGCCAGGACAGGGGGCTGGAGAACACTGAAGCTTTCTTT. This gives the protein CASSQDRGLENTEAFF.

This clone came up once. The rearrangement uses TRBV27 and TRBJ2-3; 9 bases align to TRBD2. The CDR3 sequence is 16 residues long. V was clipped by 2 bases and J by 4 bases; unmatched bases: 7. Looked up from germline, CDR1 is MNHEY and CDR2 is SMNVEV (reference sequence). The CDR3 loop reads CASSLPGLASADTQYF. As DNA, the CDR3 is TGTGCCAGCAGTTTACCGGGACTAGCCTCGGCAGATACGCAGTATTTT.

This chain joins TRBV2 and TRBJ2-1; 8 bases are shared with TRBD1. Germline values: CDR1 SNHLY, CDR2 FYNNEI. This CDR3 region has 14 residues. The V segment lost 10 bases and the J segment 3 bases; nucleotides outside the gene matches: 8. DNA for the CDR3: TGTGCCACCGAGGGGACAGGAGGCTACAATGAGCAGTTCTTC. Translating gives CATEGTGGYNEQFF.

This clone was detected a few times. The rearrangement uses TRBV28 and TRBJ2-5; 10 bases match TRBD2. The CDR3 runs to 16 residues. CDR1 and CDR2 from the germline V gene are MDHEN and SYDVKM. Germline trimming cut 1 base from V and 3 bases from J; bases unmatched to any gene: 5. This chain's CDR3 is CASSLSSGGEEETQYF. CDR3 nucleotide sequence: TGTGCCAGCAGTTTATCGAGCGGGGGGGAAGAAGAGACCCAGTACTTC.